This is a list of T cell receptor beta chains from one sample in a study of beta chain features in type 1 diabetes. Profiling relied on immunoSEQ multiplex PCR, and the TCRdb table lists in-frame clones only, not all of them. The table shows 250,000 to 350,000 clones, with about 13% occurring only once. The specimen was naive CD4+ T cells from blood. The receptors originated from a man aged 30 to 45 with type 1 diabetes. Both conserved end residues are part of each CDR3.

>TRBV19|TRBJ1-5
CASNRGNSNQPQHF
>TRBV28|TRBJ2-1
CASRPGTRNNEQFF
>TRBV5-8|TRBJ2-6
CASSLKRSGANVLTF
>TRBV14|TRBJ2-3
CASSQGRADTQYF
>TRBV18|TRBJ2-1
CASHAGLAGGNEQFF
>TRBV5-1|TRBJ2-3
CASSKRSPSGSTDTQYF
>TRBV2|TRBJ2-5
CASRGDSQETQYF
>TRBV5-1|TRBJ2-1
CASSLGQLNEQFF
>TRBV5-1|TRBJ2-5
CASSLGGQGQETQYF
>TRBV7-3|TRBJ2-1
CASSQSTRYNEQFF
>TRBV4-2|TRBJ2-1
CASSRWTGENPSYNEQFF
>TRBV9|TRBJ2-1
CASSVAISGRENNEQFF
>TRBV4-3|TRBJ2-5
CASSLQGAETQYF
>TRBV7-2|TRBJ1-1
CASSLQWNTEAFF
>TRBV19|TRBJ2-7
CASSTRDWEPYEQYF